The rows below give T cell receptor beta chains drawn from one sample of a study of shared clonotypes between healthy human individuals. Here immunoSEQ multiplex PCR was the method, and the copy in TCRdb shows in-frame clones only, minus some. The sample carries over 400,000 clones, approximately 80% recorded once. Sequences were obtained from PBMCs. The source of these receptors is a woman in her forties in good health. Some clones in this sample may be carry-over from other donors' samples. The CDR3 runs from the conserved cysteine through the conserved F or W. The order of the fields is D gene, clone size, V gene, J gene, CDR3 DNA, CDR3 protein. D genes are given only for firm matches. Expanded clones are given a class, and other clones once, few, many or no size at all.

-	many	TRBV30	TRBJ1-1	TGTGCCTGGAGTGACCGAGGGGTTACCATCTCATCTTTCTTT	CAWSDRGVTISSFF
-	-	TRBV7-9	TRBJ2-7	TGTGCCAGCAGCTGGGGCGCCACCGGTGGCTACGAGCAGTACTTC	CASSWGATGGYEQYF
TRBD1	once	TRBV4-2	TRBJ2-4	TGTGCCAGCAGCCAGGAAGACAGGGGAAATAACATTCAGTACTTC	CASSQEDRGNNIQYF
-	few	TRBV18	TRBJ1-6	TGTGCCAGCTCACCGGACCTTTCGCCCCTCCACTTT	CASSPDLSPLHF
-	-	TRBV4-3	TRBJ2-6	TGCGCCAGCAGCCAAGATATTGGGCCGCTCAGTGGGGCCAACGTCCTGACTTTC	CASSQDIGPLSGANVLTF
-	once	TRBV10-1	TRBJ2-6	TGCGCCAGCAAGTGGGGGAGCTCTGGGGCCAACGTCCTGACTTTC	CASKWGSSGANVLTF
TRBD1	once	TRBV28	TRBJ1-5	TGTGCCAGCAGTCGTGGCGGGGACAGGTTAAATCAGCCCCAGCATTTT	CASSRGGDRLNQPQHF
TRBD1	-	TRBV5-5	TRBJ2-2	TGTGCCAGCAGCCACCGGGACAGGGGGCGCGCCGGGGAGCTGTTTTTT	CASSHRDRGRAGELFF
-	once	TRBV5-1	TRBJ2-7	TGCGCCAGCAGCTTGGTAGGTTCTACGGCGGGACTTAGTGAGCAGTACTTC	CASSLVGSTAGLSEQYF
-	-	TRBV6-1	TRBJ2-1	TGTGCCAGCAGTGAAAGAGGGCCCGTGAATGAGCAGTTCTTC	CASSERGPVNEQFF
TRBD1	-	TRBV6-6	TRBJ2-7	TGTGCCAGCAGTTCTCATACGACAGGGGAGACCTACGAGCAGTACTTC	CASSSHTTGETYEQYF
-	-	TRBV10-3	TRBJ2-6	TGTGCCATCAGTGAAACACCGACTGGGGCCAACGTCCTGACTTTC	CAISETPTGANVLTF
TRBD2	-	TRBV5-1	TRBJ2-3	TGCGCCAGCAGCTTTGCGGGAGGGATGCCAGATACGCAGTATTTT	CASSFAGGMPDTQYF
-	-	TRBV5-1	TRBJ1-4	TGCGCCAGCAGCTTTACCGGCATTAATGAAAAACTGTTTTTT	CASSFTGINEKLFF
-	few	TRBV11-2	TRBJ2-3	TGTGCCAGCAGCTTAGCGGGAGTAGGCACAGATACGCAGTATTTT	CASSLAGVGTDTQYF
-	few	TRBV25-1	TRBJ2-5	TGTGCCAGCAGGGACCTAGGGAAAGGAGAGACCCAGTACTTC	CASRDLGKGETQYF
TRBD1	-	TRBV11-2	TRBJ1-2	TGTGCCAGCACCATTAACACCCCTCCCCCGGGACAGGATGGCTACACCTTC	CASTINTPPPGQDGYTF
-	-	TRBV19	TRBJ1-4	TGTGCCAGTAGTCCGACTGGACTTCAGGAAAAACTGTTTTTT	CASSPTGLQEKLFF
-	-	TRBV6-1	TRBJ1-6	TGTGCCAGCAGTACCAACAGGGCTTCACCCCTCCACTTT	CASSTNRASPLHF
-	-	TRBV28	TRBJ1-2	TGTGCCAGCAGTTTAGACAGCAACTATGGCTACACCTTC	CASSLDSNYGYTF
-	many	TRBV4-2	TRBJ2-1	TGTGCCAGCAGCCAAGATAGTGCTAGCCCGACAATAGAGCAGTTCTTC	CASSQDSASPTIEQFF
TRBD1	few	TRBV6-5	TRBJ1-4	TGTGCCAGCAGTGCGGGACAGGGTAACGAAAAACTGTTTTTT	CASSAGQGNEKLFF
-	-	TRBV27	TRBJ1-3	TGTGCCAGCAGTTTGGGGTTAGGAAACACCATATATTTT	CASSLGLGNTIYF